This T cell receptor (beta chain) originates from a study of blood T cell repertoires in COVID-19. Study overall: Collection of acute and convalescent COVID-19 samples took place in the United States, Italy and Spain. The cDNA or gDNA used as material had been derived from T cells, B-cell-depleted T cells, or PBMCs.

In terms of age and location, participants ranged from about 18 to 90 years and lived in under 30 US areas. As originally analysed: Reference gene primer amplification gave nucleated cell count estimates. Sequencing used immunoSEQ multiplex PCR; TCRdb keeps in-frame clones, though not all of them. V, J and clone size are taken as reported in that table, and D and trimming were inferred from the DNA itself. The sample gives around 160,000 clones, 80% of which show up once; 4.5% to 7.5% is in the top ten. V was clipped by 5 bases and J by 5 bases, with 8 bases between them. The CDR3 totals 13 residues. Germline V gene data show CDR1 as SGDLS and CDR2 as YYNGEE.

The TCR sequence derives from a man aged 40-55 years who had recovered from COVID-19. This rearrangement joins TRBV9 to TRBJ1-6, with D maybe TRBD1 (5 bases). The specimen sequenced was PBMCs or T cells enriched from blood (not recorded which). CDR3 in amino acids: CASRQEDNSPLHF. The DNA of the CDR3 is TGTGCCAGCAGACAGGAAGATAATTCACCCCTCCACTTT.